The 26 T cell receptor beta chains below were found in one sample sequenced in a study of blood T cell repertoires in COVID-19. Only in-frame clones appear in the TCRdb table, and some are missing; sequencing was by immunoSEQ multiplex PCR. Seen here are roughly 220,000 clones, about nine tenths observed once, and the top ten hold around 6.5%. Input material: peripheral blood. Every receptor here comes from an elderly man with acute or convalescent COVID-19.

The chain is built from TRBV20-1 and TRBJ2-2, with 7 nucleotides matching TRBD1. The V gene end was trimmed by 3 bases and the J gene end by 2 bases; junction bases not matched to a gene: 3. This CDR3 has 14 residues. Germline assignment: CDR1 DFQATT and CDR2 SNEGSKA (reference sequence). The CDR3 region is CSASGDSNTGELFF. The DNA of the CDR3 is TGCAGTGCTAGTGGGGACAGTAACACCGGGGAGCTGTTTTTT.

The chain combines TRBV11-2 with TRBJ2-2; no definite D call. The ends were cut back, 4 bases at V and 4 bases at J, with 7 bases in the middle. The CDR3 contains 13 residues. The germline V gene has CDR1 SGHAT and CDR2 FQNNGV. The DNA for the CDR3 is TGTGCCAGCAGCTACTATCGCACCGGGGAGCTGTTTTTT. It translates to CASSYYRTGELFF.

The CDR3 region is CSVEAPPNSGGHTDTQYF. CDR3 bases: TGCAGCGTTGAAGCCCCCCCCAACAGTGGGGGACACACAGATACGCAGTATTTT. V usage is TRBV29-1 and J usage is TRBJ2-3, with a weak D call TRBD1 (6 bases). CDR1 and CDR2 (germline): SQVTM, ANQGSEA. The CDR3 runs 18 residues. V lost 1 base and J 2 bases, leaving 22 bases between the germline ends.

The chain uses TRBV6-2 or TRBV6-3 and TRBJ2-2; TRBD1 is a possible D gene (6 bases). The germline CDR1 and CDR2 sequences are MNHEY and SVGEGT. The CDR3 covers 15 residues. V dropped 5 bases and J dropped 6 bases, with 16 bases sitting between them. CDR3 bases: TGTGCCAGCAGTGTAACAGGGTCTCAGGCCGGGGAGCTGTTTTTT. Its protein is CASSVTGSQAGELFF.

This clone has only one observation. The rearrangement uses TRBV27 and TRBJ1-5, with TRBD1 as a possible D gene (6 bases). The germline V gene has CDR1 MNHEY and CDR2 SMNVEV (reference sequence). The CDR3 spans 13 residues. The V end was cut by 10 bases, the J end by 7 bases, with 17 bases between. The DNA of the CDR3 is TGTGCCACCATGGGGGGGCTCGGCCAGCCCCAGCATTTT. Translating it yields CATMGGLGQPQHF.

The chain combines TRBV5-1 with TRBJ1-4; 7 bases align to TRBD1. The V gene's germline CDR1 is SGHRS and CDR2 YFSETQ. V was pared by 0 bases and J by 4 bases, with 6 bases of the junction left unmatched. The CDR3 length is 16 residues. CDR3 loop: CASSLAGQRNNEKLFF. The CDR3 DNA is TGCGCCAGCAGCTTGGCGGGACAGCGTAATAATGAAAAACTGTTTTTT.

This chain uses TRBV19 with TRBJ2-3; D may be TRBD2 (6 bases). V was trimmed by 4 bases and J by 1 base, leaving 9 bases between them. This CDR3 has 14 residues. The V gene's germline CDR1 is LNHDA and CDR2 SQIVND (reference sequence). The CDR3 bases are TGTGCCAGTAGTACCTCGGGGGGCACAGATACGCAGTATTTT. It codes for CASSTSGGTDTQYF.

The chain uses TRBV6-5 and TRBJ2-3, with 9 nucleotides matching TRBD2. The CDR3 has 14 residues. Germline V lookup: CDR1 MNHEY, CDR2 SVGAGI. J gave up 1 base and V 6 bases, and 2 bases lay outside the gene matches. The CDR3 region is CASSIAGGTDTQYF. The CDR3 nucleotides are TGTGCCAGCAGCATAGCGGGAGGCACAGATACGCAGTATTTT.

The chain carries TRBV27 and TRBJ2-5; 10 positions agree with TRBD2. CDR3 size: 15 residues. Unmatched junction bases numbered 7, after V lost 6 bases and J lost 3 bases. Germline CDR1 is MNHEY and CDR2 is SMNVEV (reference sequence). The CDR3 nucleotides read TGTGCCAGCAGAAAAGCGGGAGGGGTAAAAGAGACCCAGTACTTC. Protein product: CASRKAGGVKETQYF.

The J gene is TRBJ1-5, the V gene TRBV28, with D unclear. V was trimmed by 1 base and J by 7 bases, leaving 8 bases between them. The CDR3 has 13 residues. The germline V gene has CDR1 MDHEN and CDR2 SYDVKM. The CDR3 here is CASSLSGRQPQHF. The CDR3 DNA is TGTGCCAGCAGTTTATCTGGTAGACAGCCCCAGCATTTT.

The chain employs TRBV9 and TRBJ2-7, with D perhaps matching TRBD2 (5 bases). The CDR3 spans 14 residues. V lost 1 base and J 1 base, leaving 9 bases between the germline ends. Germline CDR1 is SGDLS and CDR2 is YYNGEE. The CDR3 sequence is CASSVLPGSYEQYF. The CDR3, as DNA: TGTGCCAGCAGCGTACTCCCGGGGTCCTACGAGCAGTACTTC.

This chain links TRBV15 with TRBJ2-1; 8 bases line up with TRBD2. The germline V gene has CDR1 LNHNV and CDR2 YYDKDF (reference sequence). The CDR3 runs 16 residues. V lost 0 bases to trimming and J lost 4 bases; unmatched junction nucleotides: 5. The CDR3: CATSRELAGSYNEQFF. CDR3 DNA: TGTGCCACCAGCAGAGAGCTAGCGGGTTCATACAATGAGCAGTTCTTC.

The gene calls are TRBV15 and TRBJ2-3; the D is unclear. Germline CDR1 LNHNV, CDR2 YYDKDF (reference sequence). The CDR3 is made up of 12 amino acids. Trimming shortened V by 3 bases and J by 5 bases, and 6 bases separated the two germline ends. The CDR3 sequence is CATSRTRDTQYF. CDR3 nucleotides: TGTGCCACCAGCAGGACTCGAGATACGCAGTATTTT.

The chain recombines TRBV11-3 with TRBJ2-5; D is undetermined. V was shortened by 5 bases and J by 2 bases, with 6 bases between the two germline ends. CDR1 is SGHNT, CDR2 YENEEA, per germline. The CDR3 consists of 12 residues. The CDR3 region is CASSQKQETQYF. In nucleotides, the CDR3 is TGTGCCAGCAGCCAAAAACAAGAGACCCAGTACTTC.

V usage is TRBV2 and J usage is TRBJ2-2, with TRBD1 matching over 11 bases. The length of the CDR3 is 16 residues. V was pared by 8 bases and J by 7 bases, with 12 bases of the junction left unmatched. Germline V gene sequence: CDR1 SNHLY, CDR2 FYNNEI. The CDR3 loop reads CASSLLTGQGDGELFF. Written as DNA, the CDR3 is TGTGCCAGCTCTCTCCTGACGGGACAGGGGGACGGGGAGCTGTTTTTT.

This clone was counted only a few times. The V call is TRBV7-3, the J call TRBJ1-3; D unresolved. The length of the CDR3 is 17 residues. The V end lost 1 base, the J end lost 0 bases, and 13 bases lay between the germline ends. Germline CDR1 and CDR2: SGHTA and FQGTGA. Here the CDR3 reads CASSLIDPNYSGNTIYF. In nucleotides, the CDR3 is TGTGCCAGCAGCTTAATAGACCCAAACTACTCTGGAAACACCATATATTTT.

This chain uses TRBV7-9 with TRBJ2-1; D perhaps matches TRBD2 (5 bases). Germline-derived CDR1 and CDR2 are SEHNR and FQNEAQ (reference sequence). This CDR3 region has 15 residues. Trimming shortened V by 1 base and J by 2 bases, and 9 bases separated the two germline ends. The CDR3 DNA follows: TGTGCCAGCAGCTTAGGGACTGTTCCCTACAATGAGCAGTTCTTC. This sequence encodes CASSLGTVPYNEQFF.

This chain joins TRBV7-9 and TRBJ1-2, with 7 bases lining up with TRBD1. The germline CDR1 and CDR2 sequences are SEHNR and FQNEAQ (reference sequence). The V gene end was trimmed by 4 bases and the J gene end by 2 bases; junction bases not matched to a gene: 10. There are 16 residues in the CDR3. CDR3 in amino acids: CASSSAGTDINYGYTF. CDR3 in DNA: TGTGCCAGCAGCTCTGCCGGGACAGACATCAACTATGGCTACACCTTC.

J is TRBJ1-1 and V is TRBV7-2, with D possibly TRBD1 on 5 matching bases. CDR3 size: 18 residues. Germline V lookup: CDR1 SGHTA, CDR2 FQGNSA. V was cut by 2 bases and J by 0 bases, with 19 bases left in between. The CDR3, as DNA: TGTGCCAGCAGCTTACGGGTAAGCGGGGCGCGTATGAACACTGAAGCTTTCTTT. Translated, it gives CASSLRVSGARMNTEAFF.

The chain recombines TRBV4-3 with TRBJ2-1, with D unclear. From germline, CDR1 is LGHNA and CDR2 YSLEER. V gave up 3 bases and J gave up 10 bases, with 10 bases separating them. CDR3 length: 12 residues. CDR3 sequence: CASSHNREEQFF. The CDR3 region has the DNA TGCGCCAGCAGCCATAACCGAGAAGAGCAGTTCTTC.

V is TRBV6-1 and J is TRBJ2-3; D is undetermined. CDR1 MNHNS and CDR2 SASEGT come from the germline V gene. Trimming pared 2 bases from V and 6 bases from J, leaving 18 bases between. The CDR3 consists of 16 residues. The CDR3 protein is CASSEKPGYGADTQYF. The CDR3 DNA follows: TGTGCCAGCAGTGAAAAGCCGGGTTACGGAGCCGATACGCAGTATTTT.

This chain links TRBV18 with TRBJ2-7, with a tentative D call TRBD2 (5 bases). The CDR3 totals 15 residues. V shed 4 bases and J shed 5 bases, with 18 bases lying between them. CDR1 KGHSH and CDR2 LQKENI come from the germline V gene. In DNA, the CDR3 is TGTGCCAGCTCACGTGCGGGCCCGGCGGTCGACGAGCAGTACGTC. Its protein is CASSRAGPAVDEQYV.

For the CDR3, the DNA is TGTGCCAGCAGCCCGACAGGGGCTTTTGATGGCTACACCTTC. The encoded protein is CASSPTGAFDGYTF. The V gene is TRBV28, the J gene TRBJ1-2; TRBD1 matches 8 bases. The germline CDR1 and CDR2 sequences are MDHEN and SYDVKM. Unmatched junction bases numbered 9, after V lost 6 bases and J lost 6 bases. This CDR3 region has 14 residues.

The rearrangement joins TRBV27 to TRBJ1-1; D ambiguous. This CDR3 has 14 residues. Trimming took off 4 bases at V and 4 bases at J, with 13 bases between the two ends. From germline, CDR1 is MNHEY and CDR2 SMNVEV (reference sequence). CDR3 sequence reads: CASSSHGVSTEAFF. In DNA, the CDR3 is TGTGCCAGCAGTTCCCACGGGGTGAGCACTGAAGCTTTCTTT.

The chain's CDR3 is CASSEVAGVGTGELFF. DNA for the CDR3: TGTGCCAGCAGTGAGGTAGCGGGAGTAGGGACCGGGGAGCTGTTTTTT. V usage is TRBV6-2 or TRBV6-3 and J usage is TRBJ2-2; 9 nucleotides agree with TRBD2. V dropped 5 bases and J dropped 5; count of bases not matched to a gene: 9. Germline V gene lookup returns CDR1 MNHEY and CDR2 SVGEGT. The CDR3 is 16 residues long.

The CDR3 loop is CATSERTDTQYF. DNA of the CDR3: TGTGCCACCAGTGAGAGGACAGATACGCAGTATTTT. The chain has TRBV24-1 and TRBJ2-3; no reliable D call. This CDR3 has 12 residues. Germline V gene lookup returns CDR1 KGHDR and CDR2 SFDVKD. The germline V and J ends were trimmed by 4 bases and 3 bases, with 4 bases remaining between them.